Shown below are 25 T cell receptor beta chains from a single sample sequenced in a study of cytomegalovirus exposure and HLA in healthy donors. TCRdb's copy holds only in-frame clones and misses some; the assay was immunoSEQ multiplex PCR. Here the sample spans 330,000 or so clones, 86% being singletons. What was sequenced was PBMCs. Receptors originate from a woman in her late teens or twenties in good health and CMV-seronegative.

V is TRBV6-5 and J is TRBJ2-1; the match to TRBD2 covers 10 bases. There are 15 residues in the CDR3. Germline CDR1 reads MNHEY; CDR2 reads SVGAGI. The trim removed 4 bases at V and 9 bases at J, leaving 9 bases unmatched. CDR3 nucleotide sequence: TGTGCCAGCAGTTCAGGGGCTAGCGGGAGCCTTGAGCAGTTCTTC. Its protein product is CASSSGASGSLEQFF.

The chain is built from TRBV19 and TRBJ2-3, with 12 nucleotides matching TRBD2. The CDR3 extends over 18 amino acids. Trimming removed 3 bases from V and 0 bases from J; junction bases left unmatched: 7. Germline assignment: CDR1 LNHDA and CDR2 SQIVND (reference sequence). Here the CDR3 reads CASSIRLAGALSTDTQYF. CDR3 in DNA: TGTGCCAGTAGTATCCGACTAGCGGGAGCCCTTAGCACAGATACGCAGTATTTT.

V usage is TRBV7-2 and J usage is TRBJ2-1; 8 bases align to TRBD2. J lost 7 bases, V lost 1 base, and 12 bases had no gene match. Germline V gives CDR1 SGHTA, CDR2 FQGNSA. This CDR3 is built from 17 residues. The CDR3 coding sequence is TGTGCCAGCAGCTTAGTATATACGGGAGGGCCGGGGAATGAGCAGTTCTTC. This encodes CASSLVYTGGPGNEQFF.

V usage is TRBV19 and J usage is TRBJ2-1; D might be TRBD2 (6 bases). Trimming cost V 4 bases and J 4 bases, with 8 bases left between them. CDR1 is LNHDA and CDR2 is SQIVND in the germline V gene (reference sequence). This CDR3 comprises 13 residues. CDR3 protein: CASSRDSYNEQFF. CDR3 bases: TGTGCCAGTAGTAGGGACTCATACAATGAGCAGTTCTTC.

The V call is TRBV9, the J call TRBJ2-2; weak D call: TRBD1 (5 bases). Per germline, CDR1 SGDLS and CDR2 YYNGEE. V lost 3 bases, J lost 7 bases, and 19 bases lay in between. The CDR3 has 16 residues. The chain's CDR3 is CASSGAGGSRGGELFF. DNA of the CDR3: TGTGCCAGCAGCGGGGCTGGCGGCAGTAGGGGCGGGGAGCTGTTTTTT.

This chain uses TRBV5-4 with TRBJ2-6, with D perhaps matching TRBD2 (6 bases). The CDR3 is 15 residues long. V was pared by 4 bases and J by 1 base, with 9 bases between. Germline V gene lookup returns CDR1 SGHNT and CDR2 YYREEE (reference sequence). The CDR3 protein is CASSPGGSGANVLTF. CDR3 coding DNA: TGTGCCAGCAGCCCTGGGGGGTCTGGGGCCAACGTCCTGACTTTC.

This chain uses TRBV7-2 with TRBJ2-7; tentatively, D is TRBD2 (6 bases). Germline CDR1 and CDR2: SGHTA and FQGNSA. V lost 1 base, J lost 6 bases, and 10 bases lay in between. The CDR3 runs 13 residues. The chain's CDR3 is CASSLGGVREQYF. CDR3 DNA: TGTGCCAGCAGCTTAGGGGGGGTACGCGAGCAGTACTTC.

This chain uses TRBV5-1 with TRBJ2-3; D is ambiguous. V lost 0 bases and J lost 2, with 10 bases in between. CDR3 length equals 15 residues. From germline, CDR1 is SGHRS and CDR2 YFSETQ. CDR3 loop: CASSLDSSYTDTQYF. CDR3 in DNA: TGCGCCAGCAGCTTGGACAGCTCGTACACAGATACGCAGTATTTT.

This clone was observed once. The rearrangement uses TRBV4-3 and TRBJ2-1, with unresolved D. The germline V gene encodes CDR1 LGHNA and CDR2 YSLEER. V dropped 0 bases and J dropped 5 bases, with 8 bases sitting between them. This CDR3 has 14 residues. CDR3 coding DNA: TGCGCCAGCAGCCAAGATCTACCGGACAATGAGCAGTTCTTC. It translates to CASSQDLPDNEQFF.

The CDR3 spells CASSFISGVKETQYF. CDR3 coding DNA: TGTGCCAGCAGCTTTATATCGGGAGTGAAAGAGACCCAGTACTTC. This chain uses TRBV5-4 with TRBJ2-5; possibly TRBD2 for D (6 bases). The germline CDR1 and CDR2 sequences are SGHNT and YYREEE (reference sequence). Between the trimmed V and J ends, which lost 2 bases and 3 bases, there was a span of 14 bases. The CDR3 is 15 amino acids.

This clone has only one observation. The chain recombines TRBV6-1 with TRBJ2-3; TRBD1 matches 9 bases. The CDR3 totals 15 residues. Unmatched junction bases numbered 2, after V lost 1 base and J lost 3 bases. The V gene's germline CDR1 is MNHNS and CDR2 SASEGT. The CDR3 coding sequence is TGTGCCAGCAGTGAAGGACAGGGGGGGACAGATACGCAGTATTTT. Its translation is CASSEGQGGTDTQYF.

The CDR3 is CASSEQGMGTDTQYF. The CDR3 DNA is TGTGCCAGCAGTGAACAGGGGATGGGGACAGATACGCAGTATTTT. The V and J genes are TRBV2 and TRBJ2-3, with a weak D call TRBD1 (6 bases). CDR1 is SNHLY and CDR2 is FYNNEI in the germline V gene. This CDR3 contains 15 residues. Trimming left V 2 bases short and J 3 bases short, with 12 bases between.

The chain links TRBV28 to TRBJ2-3, with TRBD1 matching 8 bases. Per the germline V gene, CDR1 is MDHEN and CDR2 is SYDVKM. The CDR3 is made up of 15 amino acids. The ends lost 6 bases at V and 4 bases at J; junction bases unmatched: 9. Here the CDR3 reads CASSAGGAGADTQYF. CDR3 in DNA: TGTGCCAGCAGCGCAGGGGGCGCCGGCGCAGATACGCAGTATTTT.

CDR3 region: CASSLKLAGAEQYF. Written as DNA, the CDR3 is TGTGCCAGCAGCTTAAAACTAGCGGGAGCCGAGCAGTACTTC. V is TRBV7-3 and J is TRBJ2-7; TRBD2 agrees at 11 bases. The CDR3 contains 14 residues. Germline V gene data show CDR1 as SGHTA and CDR2 as FQGTGA. V lost 1 base, J lost 6 bases, and 2 bases stayed unmatched.

This chain connects TRBV6-5 to TRBJ1-3; no clear D. This CDR3 contains 14 residues. V dropped 6 bases and J dropped 0 bases, with 9 bases sitting between them. Per germline, CDR1 MNHEY and CDR2 SVGAGI. The CDR3 nucleotides are TGTGCCAGCAGGGAGTTTCCCTCTGGAAACACCATATATTTT. Its translation: CASREFPSGNTIYF.

The chain uses TRBV5-1 and TRBJ2-1, with TRBD2 matching 8 bases. The junction had 3 bases not matched to a gene; V was cut back by 2 bases and J by 2 bases. Germline V lookup: CDR1 SGHRS, CDR2 YFSETQ. The length of the CDR3 is 15 residues. The CDR3 nucleotides are TGCGCCAGCAGCTTACTAGCGGACCCCTACAATGAGCAGTTCTTC. It translates to CASSLLADPYNEQFF.

The chain employs TRBV6-5 and TRBJ2-5; 11 nucleotides align to TRBD1. The CDR3 is 14 residues long. Germline V gene sequence: CDR1 MNHEY, CDR2 SVGAGI. V lost 2 bases and J lost 4; bases outside the gene matches: 0. Here the CDR3 reads CASSYGTGGETQYF. The CDR3 DNA follows: TGTGCCAGCAGTTACGGGACAGGGGGAGAGACCCAGTACTTC.

This sequence joins TRBV5-1 and TRBJ1-2; the D is unclear. This CDR3 spans 15 amino acids. The V end was cut by 0 bases, the J end by 0 bases, with 9 bases between. Germline V gene sequence: CDR1 SGHRS, CDR2 YFSETQ. CDR3 in DNA: TGCGCCAGCAGCTTGGGGGGAGTGTCTAACTATGGCTACACCTTC. Its protein product is CASSLGGVSNYGYTF.

This clone was seen only once. The V gene is TRBV29-1, the J gene TRBJ2-7, with 9 nucleotides matching TRBD1. Germline values: CDR1 SQVTM, CDR2 ANQGSEA. CDR3 length equals 13 residues. The junction had 7 bases not matched to a gene; V was cut back by 4 bases and J by 6 bases. The CDR3 sequence: CSVVGTGLSEQYF. Written as DNA, the CDR3 is TGCAGCGTTGTAGGGACAGGGCTCTCCGAGCAGTACTTC.

Notes on this clone: A junction end diverges from the germline sequence, so it may reflect a read error. The gene calls are TRBV19 and TRBJ1-1; D remains ambiguous. There are 13 residues in the CDR3. Per germline, CDR1 LNHDA and CDR2 SQIVND (reference sequence). CDR3 in amino acids: CASSSPQYTGAFF. CDR3 DNA sequence: TGTGCCAGTAGTTCCCCACAGTACACTGGAGCTTTCTTT.

The DNA for the CDR3 is TGCGCCAGCAGTCGGGACAGGGGGCCGGCTGAAAAACTGTTTTTT. It translates to CASSRDRGPAEKLFF. The chain employs TRBV5-1 and TRBJ1-4; 12 bases line up with TRBD1. Germline lookup yields CDR1 SGHRS and CDR2 YFSETQ. The CDR3 spans 15 residues. J gave up 7 bases and V 5 bases, and 6 bases lay outside the gene matches.

This rearrangement joins TRBV2 to TRBJ1-3; D is perhaps TRBD1 (6 bases). The CDR3 is 19 amino acids. The germline gives CDR1 SNHLY, CDR2 FYNNEI. Deletions cut 1 base from V and 6 bases from J, with 25 bases between. The CDR3 loop reads CASSEEYKWGRGYENTIYF. CDR3 nucleotides: TGTGCCAGCAGTGAAGAGTATAAGTGGGGCAGGGGCTATGAAAACACCATATATTTT.

J is TRBJ1-1 and V is TRBV18, with TRBD1 matching 8 bases. V lost 6 bases to trimming and J lost 5 bases; unmatched junction nucleotides: 5. CDR1 KGHSH and CDR2 LQKENI come from the germline V gene. CDR3 length equals 13 residues. The CDR3, as DNA: TGTGCCAGCTCCCGAGACAGGGGTACTGAAGCTTTCTTT. Protein product: CASSRDRGTEAFF.

The sample holds a few counts of this clone. The V gene is TRBV20-1, the J gene TRBJ1-1, with D hard to call. This CDR3 spans 10 amino acids. CDR1 is DFQATT and CDR2 is SNEGSKA in the germline V gene (reference sequence). Trimming shortened V by 3 bases and J by 10 bases, and 9 bases separated the two germline ends. CDR3 loop: CSARRDGAFF. The DNA for the CDR3 is TGCAGTGCTAGGAGAGATGGAGCTTTCTTT.

The chain links TRBV29-1 to TRBJ1-2; no definite D call. Germline V gene lookup returns CDR1 SQVTM and CDR2 ANQGSEA. This CDR3 comprises 14 residues. V was pared by 7 bases and J by 2 bases, with 17 bases between. The CDR3 sequence: CSAGGQANNYGYTF. The CDR3 DNA reads as TGCAGCGCCGGCGGGCAGGCGAACAACTATGGCTACACCTTC.